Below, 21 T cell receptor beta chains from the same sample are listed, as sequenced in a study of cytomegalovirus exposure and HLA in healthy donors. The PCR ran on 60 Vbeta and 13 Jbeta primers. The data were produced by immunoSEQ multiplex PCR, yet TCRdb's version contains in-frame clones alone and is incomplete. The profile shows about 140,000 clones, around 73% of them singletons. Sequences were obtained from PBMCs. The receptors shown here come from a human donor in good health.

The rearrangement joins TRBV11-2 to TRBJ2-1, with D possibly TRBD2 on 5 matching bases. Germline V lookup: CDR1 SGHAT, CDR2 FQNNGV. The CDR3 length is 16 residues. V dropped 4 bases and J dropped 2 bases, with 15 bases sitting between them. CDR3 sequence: CASSSAGEITYNEQFF. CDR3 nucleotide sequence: TGTGCCAGCAGCTCAGCTGGGGAGATCACCTACAATGAGCAGTTCTTC.

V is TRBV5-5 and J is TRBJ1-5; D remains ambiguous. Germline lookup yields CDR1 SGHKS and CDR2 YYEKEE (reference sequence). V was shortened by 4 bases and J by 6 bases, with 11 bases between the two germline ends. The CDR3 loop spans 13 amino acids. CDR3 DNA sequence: TGTGCCAGCAGCGCCGACATCACTCAGCCCCAGCATTTT. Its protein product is CASSADITQPQHF. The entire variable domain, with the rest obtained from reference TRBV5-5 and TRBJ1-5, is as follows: DAGVTQSPTHLIKTRGQQVTLRCSPISGHKSVSWYQQVLGQGPQFIFQYYEKEERGRGNFPDRFSARQFPNYSSELNVNALLLGDSALYLCASSADITQPQHFGDGTRLSIL.

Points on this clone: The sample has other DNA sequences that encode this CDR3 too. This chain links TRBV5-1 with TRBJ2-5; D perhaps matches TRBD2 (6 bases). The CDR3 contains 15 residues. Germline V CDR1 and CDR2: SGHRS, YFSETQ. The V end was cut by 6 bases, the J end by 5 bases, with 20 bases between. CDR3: CASMPRTGGGETQYF. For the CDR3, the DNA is TGCGCCAGCATGCCCCGAACAGGTGGAGGGGAGACCCAGTACTTC.

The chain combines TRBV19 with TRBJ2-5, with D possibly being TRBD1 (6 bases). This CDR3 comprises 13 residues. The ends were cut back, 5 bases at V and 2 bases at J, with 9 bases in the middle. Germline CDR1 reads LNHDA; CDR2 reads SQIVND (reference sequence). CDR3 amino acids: CASSQTGQETQYF. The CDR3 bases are TGTGCCAGTAGTCAGACAGGTCAAGAGACCCAGTACTTC.

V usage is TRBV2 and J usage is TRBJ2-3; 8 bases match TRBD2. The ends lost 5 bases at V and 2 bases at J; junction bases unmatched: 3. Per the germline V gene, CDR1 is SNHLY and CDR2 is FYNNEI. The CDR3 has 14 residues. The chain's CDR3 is CASSSGGVTDTQYF. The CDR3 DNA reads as TGTGCCAGCAGTAGCGGGGGAGTCACAGATACGCAGTATTTT.

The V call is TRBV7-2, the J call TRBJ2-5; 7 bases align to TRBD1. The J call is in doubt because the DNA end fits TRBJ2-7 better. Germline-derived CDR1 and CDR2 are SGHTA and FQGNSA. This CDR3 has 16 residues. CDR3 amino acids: CASRTRGLGSSYEQYF. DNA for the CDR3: TGTGCCAGCAGGACGAGGGGGCTAGGTAGCTCCTACGAGCAGTACTTC.

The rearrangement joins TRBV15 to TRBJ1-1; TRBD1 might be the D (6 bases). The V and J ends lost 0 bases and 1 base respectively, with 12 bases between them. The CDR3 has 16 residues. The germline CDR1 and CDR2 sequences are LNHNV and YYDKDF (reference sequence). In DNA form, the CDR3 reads TGTGCCACCAGCAGAGACCCCAGGGGATGGAACACTGAAGCTTTCTTT. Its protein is CATSRDPRGWNTEAFF.

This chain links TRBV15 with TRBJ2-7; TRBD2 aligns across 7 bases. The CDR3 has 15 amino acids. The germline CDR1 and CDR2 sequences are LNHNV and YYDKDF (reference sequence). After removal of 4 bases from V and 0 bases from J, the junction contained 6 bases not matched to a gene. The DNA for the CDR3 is TGTGCCACCAGCATCTCTAGCGGCCTCTCCTACGAGCAGTACTTC. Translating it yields CATSISSGLSYEQYF.

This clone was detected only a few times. Here the CDR3 reads CASSQVGGTEAFF. In DNA form, the CDR3 reads TGCGCCAGCAGCCAAGTTGGCGGTACTGAAGCTTTCTTT. This rearrangement joins TRBV4-1 to TRBJ1-1; D not certain. Trimming removed 1 base from V and 5 bases from J, with 8 bases in between. CDR1 MGHRA and CDR2 YSYEKL come from the germline V gene. This CDR3 is built from 13 residues.

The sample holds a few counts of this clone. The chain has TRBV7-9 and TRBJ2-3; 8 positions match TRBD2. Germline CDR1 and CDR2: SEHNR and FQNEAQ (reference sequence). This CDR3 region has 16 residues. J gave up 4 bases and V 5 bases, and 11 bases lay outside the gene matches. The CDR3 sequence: CASSLRRSGSADTQYF. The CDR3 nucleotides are TGTGCCAGCAGCCTACGGAGAAGCGGGAGCGCAGATACGCAGTATTTT.

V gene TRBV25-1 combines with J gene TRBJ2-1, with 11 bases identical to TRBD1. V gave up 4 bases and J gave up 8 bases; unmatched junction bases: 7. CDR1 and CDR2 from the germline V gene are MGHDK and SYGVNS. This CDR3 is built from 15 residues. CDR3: CASSVLGQGEDEQFF. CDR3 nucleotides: TGTGCCAGCAGTGTATTGGGACAGGGGGAAGATGAGCAGTTCTTC.

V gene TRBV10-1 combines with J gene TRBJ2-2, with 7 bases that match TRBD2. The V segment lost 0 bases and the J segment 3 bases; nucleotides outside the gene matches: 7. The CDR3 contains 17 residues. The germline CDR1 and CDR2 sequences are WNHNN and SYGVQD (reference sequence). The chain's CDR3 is CASSESFLAEDTGELFF. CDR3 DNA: TGCGCCAGCAGTGAGTCGTTCCTAGCGGAAGACACCGGGGAGCTGTTTTTT.

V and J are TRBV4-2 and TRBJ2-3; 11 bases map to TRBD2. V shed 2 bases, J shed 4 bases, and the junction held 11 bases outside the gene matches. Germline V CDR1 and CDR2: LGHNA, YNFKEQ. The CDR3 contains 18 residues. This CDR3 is CASSQNFWGSGRADTQYF. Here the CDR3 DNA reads TGTGCCAGCAGCCAAAATTTTTGGGGTAGCGGGAGGGCAGATACGCAGTATTTT.

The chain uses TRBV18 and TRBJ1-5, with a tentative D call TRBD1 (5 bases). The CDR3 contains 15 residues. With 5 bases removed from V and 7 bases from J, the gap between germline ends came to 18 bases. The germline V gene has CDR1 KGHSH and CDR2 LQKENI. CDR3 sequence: CASSADGGGEQPQHF. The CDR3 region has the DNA TGTGCCAGCTCAGCGGACGGGGGGGGTGAACAGCCCCAGCATTTT.

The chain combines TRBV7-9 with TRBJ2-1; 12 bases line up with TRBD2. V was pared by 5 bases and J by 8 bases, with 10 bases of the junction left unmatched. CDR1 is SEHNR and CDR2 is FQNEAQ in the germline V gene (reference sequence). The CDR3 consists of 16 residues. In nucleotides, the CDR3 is TGTGCCAGCAGCCCGACTAGCGGGAGTGCCTTAGATGAGCAGTTCTTC. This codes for CASSPTSGSALDEQFF.

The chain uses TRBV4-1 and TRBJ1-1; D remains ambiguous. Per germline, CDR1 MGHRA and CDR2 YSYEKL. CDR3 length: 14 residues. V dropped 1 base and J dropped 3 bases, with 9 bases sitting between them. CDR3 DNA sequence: TGCGCCAGCAGCCAAGGCGAGAGCTACACTGAAGCTTTCTTT. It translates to CASSQGESYTEAFF.

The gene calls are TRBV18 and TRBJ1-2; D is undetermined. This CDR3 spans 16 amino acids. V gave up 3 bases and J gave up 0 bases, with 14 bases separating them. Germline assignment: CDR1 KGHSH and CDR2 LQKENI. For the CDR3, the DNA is TGTGCCAGCTCACCTGCATCCCCTGCGACTAACTATGGCTACACCTTC. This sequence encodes CASSPASPATNYGYTF.

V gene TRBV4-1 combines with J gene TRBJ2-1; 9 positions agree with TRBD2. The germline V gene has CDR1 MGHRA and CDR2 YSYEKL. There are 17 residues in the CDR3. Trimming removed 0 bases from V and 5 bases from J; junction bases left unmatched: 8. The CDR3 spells CASSQDRGGALDNEQFF. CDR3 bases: TGCGCCAGCAGCCAAGATCGCGGGGGGGCCTTGGACAATGAGCAGTTCTTC.

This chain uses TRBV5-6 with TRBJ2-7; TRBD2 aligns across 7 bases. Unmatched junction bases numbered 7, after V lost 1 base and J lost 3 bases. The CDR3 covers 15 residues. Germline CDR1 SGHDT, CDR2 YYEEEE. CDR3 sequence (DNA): TGTGCCAGCAGCTTGCGTGGACCTAGCGGCTACGAGCAGTACTTC. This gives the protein CASSLRGPSGYEQYF.

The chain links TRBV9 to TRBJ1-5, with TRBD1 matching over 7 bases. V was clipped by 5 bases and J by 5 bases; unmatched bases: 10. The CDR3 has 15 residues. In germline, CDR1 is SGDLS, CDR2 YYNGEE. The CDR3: CASRGDRECHQPQHF. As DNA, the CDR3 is TGTGCCAGCAGAGGCGACAGGGAATGCCATCAGCCCCAGCATTTT.

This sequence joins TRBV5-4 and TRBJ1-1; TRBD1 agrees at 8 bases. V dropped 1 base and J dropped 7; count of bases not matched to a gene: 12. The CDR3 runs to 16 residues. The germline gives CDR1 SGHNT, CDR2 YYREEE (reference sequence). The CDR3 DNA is TGTGCCAGCAGCTTGAGGGTCAGGGGGCGAGGTGATGAAGCTTTCTTT. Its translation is CASSLRVRGRGDEAFF.